This T cell receptor beta chain was recorded in a study of cytomegalovirus exposure and HLA in healthy donors. It was with 60 Vbeta and 13 Jbeta primers that the PCR ran. Clones were sequenced by immunoSEQ multiplex PCR, and TCRdb holds only the in-frame ones, with some missing. Of around 130,000 clones in the sample, approximately 85% were seen once. Trimming cost V 4 bases and J 11 bases, with 14 bases left between them. The CDR3 extends over 12 amino acids. The germline gives CDR1 SGHAT, CDR2 FQNNGV. Donors showed nominal health when sampled, although they likely had unrecorded immune exposures. Sequences were obtained from PBMCs. The V and J genes are TRBV11-2 and TRBJ1-1, with a tentative D call TRBD1 (6 bases). The origin of this receptor is a woman in her 30s in good health and CMV-seropositive. The CDR3 here is CASSSYRDRAFF. For the CDR3, the DNA is TGTGCCAGCAGCTCTTACAGGGATAGGGCTTTCTTT.